This TCR beta chain was obtained from a study of regulatory T cells in long-lasting Graves disease. This clonotype was seen only a few times. What it binds is unknown. Both iRepertoire HTBI primers and Arm-PCR of CDR3 regions were used to build the TCR beta libraries. Each CDR3 protein gets one entry after TCRdb re-called the multiplex PCR reads with MiXCR. Among hundreds of thousands of distinct CDR3 sequences listed, approximately 15% were seen once. Indicated time point: newly diagnosed GD, antithyroid drugs for less than 3 months. The TCR library was made from RNA extracted from PBMCs. Germline assignment: CDR1 MNHNS and CDR2 SASEGT. The CDR3 is made up of 13 amino acids. The V end was cut by 5 bases, the J end by 10 bases, with 15 bases between. Overall study results and limits: Examination was confined to peripheral blood, excluding thyroid tissue.

In addition, the sample was reused for a study of T cells in Graves' hyperthyroidism and ophthalmopathy. This second study says: HTBI primers drove first-round RT-PCR of the TCR CDR3.

Here the sequenced sample was peripheral blood mononuclear cells (PBMCs), taken at new diagnosis, from a patient treated with antithyroid drugs. The chain couples TRBV6-1 to TRBJ1-5; D unresolved. This TCR came from a woman aged 30 to 39 with Graves disease. The CDR3 loop reads CASSLFMTTPQHF. The CDR3 nucleotides read TGTGCCAGCAGTTTGTTCATGACTACCCCCCAGCATTTT.